This note documents a single T cell receptor (beta chain) sequence. Using immunoSEQ multiplex PCR, the repertoire was profiled, and TCRdb retains in-frame clones only, with some absent. This table holds some 200,000 clones, 65% to 90% found once. These data originate in a study of blood T cell repertoires in COVID-19. Germline V gives CDR1 MDHEN, CDR2 SYDVKM. There are 19 residues in the CDR3. Trimming cost V 2 bases and J 2 bases; bases outside gene matches: 11. The rearrangement uses TRBV28 and TRBJ1-5, with 11 bases lining up with TRBD1. The sample taken for sequencing was PBMCs or T cells enriched from blood (not recorded which). This clonotype was obtained from a woman aged 45-65 years with acute COVID-19. This CDR3 is CASSLILGQGALGNQPQHF. The CDR3 bases are TGTGCCAGCAGTTTAATTTTAGGACAGGGGGCCCTCGGCAATCAGCCCCAGCATTTT.